Detailed here is one TCR beta chain. It has no known antigen specificity. No base quality values were provided; no much bigger clone lies one nucleotide off. From the germline V gene, CDR1 is SGDLS and CDR2 is YYNGEE. V and J are trimmed by 0 bases and 3 bases, and the gene matches miss 2 bases of the junction. The CDR3 spans 14 residues, from the cysteine through the phenylalanine. Only the CDR3 DNA stays, 42 bases, in frame from base 1. Peripheral blood CD8+ and CD4+ T cells from healthy donors, Susac syndrome patients and multiple sclerosis patients were profiled by high-throughput TCR beta sequencing. Treatment-naive patients with stable or active relapsing-remitting disease fulfilling revised McDonald criteria were used as multiple sclerosis controls. Bulk CD8+ and CD4+ T cells were purified by magnetic negative isolation, whereas CD8+ TEMRA cells were enriched by FACS. Blood was drawn into EDTA tubes, processed within 24 hours, and PBMCs were isolated by density gradient centrifugation. PBMCs destined for TCR sequencing were cryopreserved in liquid nitrogen and later thawed in a 37 °C water bath. The sorted or isolated CD4+, CD8+ and CD8+ TEMRA cells had a purity of 90% or higher.

The data originate from a study of CD8 T cells in Susac syndrome (dated by TCRdb to the late 2010s). Background on the whole study: Whether CD8+ T cell activation and differentiation in Susac syndrome was antigen driven was tested using repertoire sequencing. Clonality of the CD8+ T cell repertoire was compared between about a dozen healthy donors, roughly 14 Susac syndrome patients and about 15 multiple sclerosis patients. Points the paper makes about the study in general: The number of individuals in the TCR sequencing and HLA analysis was recognized as being relatively small.

RNA was extracted using the RNeasy kit, and roughly 0.45 to 1 microgram was reverse transcribed with random hexamers. TCR beta CDR3 regions were amplified with the immunoSEQ multiplex PCR assay covering 54 Vbeta and 13 Jbeta segments. PCR amplification bias was corrected by using a synthetic template baseline for primer optimization and computational correction. The original pipeline was this. Reads were assigned to V, D and J genes according to IMGT and analyzed in immunoSEQ Analyzer, with only productive sequences retained. Clonality was calculated as one minus the Shannon entropy normalized by log2 of the number of productive unique sequences. Public and private clones were assessed among the 100 most prevalent clones of each patient and control. A clone was defined as Susac-specific if it was absent from the healthy and MS cohorts, from over a thousand published viral clones and from other ImmuneACCESS disease sequences. The public reads were run again by TCRdb, first through fastp at Q25 and then through MiXCR, and only productive beta chains were kept. Duplicate CDR3 protein sequences are folded into a single record with the most common DNA and genes. TCRdb, not the authors, supplied the V and J calls. The sample includes fewer than 350,000 distinct CDR3 sequences, with roughly 90% observed a single time. In total, the top ten clones hold less than 0.2% of the sample.

This TCR derives from a human donor with multiple sclerosis. The source material was CD8+ T cells from PBMCs. The chain employs TRBV9 and TRBJ2-7, with 8 bases aligning to TRBD1. CDR3 protein: CASSVGTGFYEQYF. Here is the DNA: TGTGCCAGCAGCGTAGGGACAGGGTTCTACGAGCAGTACTTC.